This is a list of T cell receptor beta chains from one sample in a study of CD8 T cells in Susac syndrome. TCRdb reprocessed the immunoSEQ multiplex PCR reads via MiXCR and lists one record per CDR3 protein. The sample lists 100,000 to 150,000 distinct CDR3 sequences, roughly 80% occurring once. The sequenced material came from CD8+ T cells from PBMCs. The receptors originated from a human donor with multiple sclerosis. The CDR3 runs from the conserved cysteine through the conserved F or W. Fields, in order: D gene, V gene, J gene, clone size, CDR3 protein, CDR3 DNA. A D gene is named only where the DNA matches it firmly. Clone size appears in some rows only: once, few, many, or a class for an expanded clone.

d_call: NA; v_call: TRBV6-1; j_call: TRBJ1-5; clone_size: NA; cdr3_aa: CASSLTRGQPQHF; cdr3_nt: TGTGCCAGCAGCCTTACCCGCGGTCAGCCCCAGCATTTT
d_call: NA; v_call: TRBV2; j_call: TRBJ2-3; clone_size: few; cdr3_aa: CASSAVRGQSPADTQYF; cdr3_nt: TGTGCCAGCAGTGCCGTCCGGGGGCAAAGCCCTGCAGATACCCAGTATTTT
d_call: NA; v_call: TRBV2; j_call: TRBJ2-2; clone_size: NA; cdr3_aa: CASRGAGGELFF; cdr3_nt: TGTGCCAGCAGGGGGGCTGGCGGGGAGCTGTTTTTT
d_call: NA; v_call: TRBV5-6; j_call: TRBJ2-5; clone_size: NA; cdr3_aa: CASSLVWVRGSGETQYF; cdr3_nt: TGTGCCAGCAGCTTGGTTTGGGTACGGGGATCTGGGGAGACCCAGTACTTC
d_call: TRBD2; v_call: TRBV11-2; j_call: TRBJ2-5; clone_size: NA; cdr3_aa: CASSLEIGGVAGVF; cdr3_nt: TGTGCCAGCAGCTTAGAGATCGGGGGAGTAGCGGGAGTATTC
d_call: NA; v_call: TRBV27; j_call: TRBJ2-1; clone_size: NA; cdr3_aa: CASSLLVFNEQFF; cdr3_nt: TGTGCCAGCAGTTTATTAGTCTTTAATGAGCAGTTCTTC
d_call: TRBD1; v_call: TRBV20-1; j_call: TRBJ1-1; clone_size: once; cdr3_aa: CSGVKGASTEAFF; cdr3_nt: TGCAGTGGTGTTAAGGGGGCAAGCACTGAAGCTTTCTTT
d_call: NA; v_call: TRBV11-1; j_call: TRBJ2-7; clone_size: NA; cdr3_aa: CASSLVGRRYEQYF; cdr3_nt: TGTGCCAGCAGCTTAGTCGGCAGGAGATACGAGCAGTACTTC
d_call: NA; v_call: TRBV5-8; j_call: TRBJ1-5; clone_size: once; cdr3_aa: CASSLALSSQHF; cdr3_nt: TGTGCCAGCAGCTTAGCCTTGTCCAGCCAGCATTTT
d_call: NA; v_call: TRBV27; j_call: TRBJ1-5; clone_size: NA; cdr3_aa: CASSFRPNQPQHF; cdr3_nt: TGTGCCAGCAGTTTCCGGCCCAATCAGCCCCAGCATTTT
d_call: NA; v_call: TRBV19; j_call: TRBJ1-1; clone_size: NA; cdr3_aa: CASTIGNAMNTEVFF; cdr3_nt: TGTGCCAGTACAATCGGTAATGCGATGAACACTGAAGTTTTCTTT
d_call: NA; v_call: TRBV23-1; j_call: TRBJ2-5; clone_size: NA; cdr3_aa: CASSQLWSWQKTVTAYQETQYF; cdr3_nt: TGCGCCAGCAGTCAATTGTGGTCGTGGCAGAAAACAGTTACGGCGTACCAAGAGACCCAGTACTTC
d_call: NA; v_call: TRBV20-1; j_call: TRBJ1-3; clone_size: NA; cdr3_aa: CSARDGGSSGNTIYF; cdr3_nt: TGCAGTGCTAGGGACGGTGGTAGCTCTGGAAACACCATATATTTT
d_call: NA; v_call: TRBV7-9; j_call: TRBJ2-2; clone_size: NA; cdr3_aa: CAPNINTGELFF; cdr3_nt: TGTGCCCCGAATATTAACACCGGGGAGCTGTTTTTT
d_call: NA; v_call: TRBV12-3/TRBV12-4; j_call: TRBJ2-5; clone_size: NA; cdr3_aa: CASNAGAPPETQYF; cdr3_nt: TGTGCCAGCAACGCCGGGGCCCCTCCGGAGACCCAGTACTTC
d_call: NA; v_call: TRBV12-5; j_call: TRBJ2-2; clone_size: NA; cdr3_aa: CASGLAGTGELFF; cdr3_nt: TGTGCTAGTGGTTTGGCCGGCACCGGGGAGCTGTTTTTT
d_call: TRBD2; v_call: TRBV3-1; j_call: TRBJ2-1; clone_size: NA; cdr3_aa: CASSQDVLAGLNEQFF; cdr3_nt: TGTGCCAGCAGCCAAGATGTACTAGCGGGATTGAATGAGCAGTTCTTC